The clone carrying this T cell receptor (beta chain) was observed at least ten times. The record originates from a study of identical twins. The CDR3 covers 14 residues. Germline trimming cut 10 bases from V and 9 bases from J; bases unmatched to any gene: 10. CDR1 is ENHRY, CDR2 SYGVKD, per germline. TCRdb re-derived calls from the 5' RACE reads in MiXCR, one entry per CDR3 protein. Seen here are 300,000 or so distinct CDR3 sequences, just under 9.5% observed once, and the top ten hold roughly 7%. This same sample was also part of a study on yellow fever vaccine responses in identical twins.

Sequencing input: CD8+ T cells sorted from blood. This sequence joins TRBV10-3 and TRBJ2-1; 12 positions agree with TRBD2. This sequence was found in a woman aged 18-35 years in good health. The CDR3 DNA is TGTGCCACGCTAGCGGGGGGGCCTAGTATTGAGCAGTTCTTC. The encoded protein is CATLAGGPSIEQFF.